This TCR beta chain was sequenced for a study of blood T cell repertoires in COVID-19. Study background: The samples span acute and convalescent COVID-19 from the United States, Italy and Spain. PBMCs, B-cell-depleted T cells, or T cells were the source of the cDNA or gDNA that made up the material.

The CDR3 totals 14 residues. Germline CDR1 SGHKS, CDR2 YYEKEE (reference sequence). The ends lost 7 bases at V and 1 base at J; junction bases unmatched: 8. Authors' data handling: Estimates of nucleated cell counts were drawn from the amplification of reference gene primers. Some clones are missing from TCRdb's copy, which holds only in-frame ones; the method was immunoSEQ multiplex PCR. V and J calls and clone size are as listed in that table; D and trimming were resolved from the DNA. There are tens of thousands of clones in the sample; around 81% occur only once, and around 40% lies in the top ten.

This chain connects TRBV5-5 to TRBJ2-7; 7 nucleotides align to TRBD1. The sequencing input was peripheral blood. The clonotype was recovered from a man older than 75 with acute or convalescent COVID-19. The CDR3 loop is CASFHRGDSYEQYF. CDR3 nucleotide sequence: TGTGCCAGCTTTCACAGGGGCGATTCCTACGAGCAGTACTTC.